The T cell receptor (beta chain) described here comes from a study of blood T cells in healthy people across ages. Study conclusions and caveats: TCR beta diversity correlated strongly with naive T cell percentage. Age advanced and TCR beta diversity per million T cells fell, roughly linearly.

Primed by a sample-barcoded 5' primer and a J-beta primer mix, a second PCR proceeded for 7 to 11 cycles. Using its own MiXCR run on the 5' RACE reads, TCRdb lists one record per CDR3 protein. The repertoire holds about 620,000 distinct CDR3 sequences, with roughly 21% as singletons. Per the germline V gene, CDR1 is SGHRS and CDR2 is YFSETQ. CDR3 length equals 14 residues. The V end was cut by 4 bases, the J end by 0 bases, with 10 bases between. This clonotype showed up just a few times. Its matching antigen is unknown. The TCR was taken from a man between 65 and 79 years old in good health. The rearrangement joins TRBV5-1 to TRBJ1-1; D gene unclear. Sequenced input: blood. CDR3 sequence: CASSPLDLNTEAFF. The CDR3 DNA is TGCGCCAGCAGCCCGCTCGATCTGAACACTGAAGCTTTCTTT.